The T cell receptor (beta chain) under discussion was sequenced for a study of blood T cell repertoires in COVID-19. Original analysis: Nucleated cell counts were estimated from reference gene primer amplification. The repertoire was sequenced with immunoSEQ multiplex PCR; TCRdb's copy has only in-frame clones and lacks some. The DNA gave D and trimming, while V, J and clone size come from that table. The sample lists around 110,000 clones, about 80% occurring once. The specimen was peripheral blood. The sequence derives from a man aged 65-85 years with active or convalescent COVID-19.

The CDR3 reads CASSLGPWGQTKTQYF. The CDR3 DNA reads TGTGCCAGCAGCTTAGGTCCCTGGGGACAGACAAAGACCCAGTACTTC. The chain uses TRBV11-2 and TRBJ2-5, with 7 bases aligning to TRBD1. Germline CDR1 SGHAT, CDR2 FQNNGV. With 1 base clipped from V and 6 bases from J, the junction kept 11 bases outside the gene matches. This CDR3 spans 16 amino acids. Full variable domain (missing parts from reference TRBV11-2 and TRBJ2-5): EAGVAQSPRYKIIEKRQSVAFWCNPISGHATLYWYQQILGQGPKLLIQFQNNGVVDDSQLPKDRFSAERLKGVDSTLKIQPAKLEDSAVYLCASSLGPWGQTKTQYFGPGTRLLVL.